The next 10 T cell receptor beta chains were all read from a single sample in a study of T cell responses to AZD1222 COVID-19 vaccine. The table came from immunoSEQ multiplex PCR; TCRdb's copy has only in-frame clones and leaves some out. The sample shows 150,000 or so clones, about 93% of them seen only once. The sequences come from peripheral blood, collected on day 0 of AZD1222 vaccination. The receptor source for this set is an adult in good health.

V usage is TRBV7-6 and J usage is TRBJ2-7, with 8 bases fitting TRBD2. The CDR3 loop spans 16 amino acids. Germline-derived CDR1 and CDR2 are SGHVS and FNYEAQ. The V and J ends lost 3 bases and 3 bases, in that order; junction bases with no gene match: 10. The CDR3 spells CASSFSLAGSGYEQYF. CDR3 DNA: TGTGCCAGCAGCTTCAGTTTAGCGGGAAGTGGCTACGAGCAGTACTTC.

The J gene is TRBJ2-3, the V gene TRBV24-1, with D tentatively TRBD2 (5 bases). The CDR3 is made up of 15 amino acids. V lost 5 bases and J lost 7, with 18 bases in between. CDR1 is KGHDR and CDR2 is SFDVKD in the germline V gene. In DNA form, the CDR3 reads TGTGCCACCAGTGGGGTCTGGGAGTCCGGGAATACGCAGTATTTT. Residues: CATSGVWESGNTQYF.

The V and J genes are TRBV7-2 and TRBJ2-1; 10 positions match TRBD1. The CDR3 runs to 18 residues. In germline, CDR1 is SGHTA, CDR2 FQGNSA. The V gene end was trimmed by 1 base and the J gene end by 0 bases; junction bases not matched to a gene: 6. The CDR3 DNA reads as TGTGCCAGCAGCTTAGTGACAGGGGGCAGGGGCTCCTACAATGAGCAGTTCTTC. As protein: CASSLVTGGRGSYNEQFF.

The rearrangement uses TRBV6-5 and TRBJ1-5; 8 nucleotides agree with TRBD1. CDR3 size: 13 residues. Germline assignment: CDR1 MNHEY and CDR2 SVGAGI. V trimming: 8 bases; J trimming: 4 bases; junction bases outside the gene matches: 4. CDR3 residues: CASVRDRNQPQHF. The CDR3 nucleotides are TGTGCCAGCGTCCGGGACAGGAATCAGCCCCAGCATTTT.

The chain is built from TRBV11-2 and TRBJ2-1, with D unresolved. The CDR3 sequence is 12 residues long. Per the germline V gene, CDR1 is SGHAT and CDR2 is FQNNGV. With 0 bases removed from V and 6 bases from J, the gap between germline ends came to 3 bases. The CDR3 DNA reads as TGTGCCAGCAGCTTAGAAGGCAATGAGCAGTTCTTC. Protein: CASSLEGNEQFF.

The chain uses TRBV10-3 and TRBJ1-1; TRBD1 is a possible D gene (6 bases). CDR1 is ENHRY, CDR2 SYGVKD, per germline. CDR3 length equals 15 residues. Trimming cost V 6 bases and J 2 bases, with 16 bases left between them. The CDR3 loop is CAIRRVGGTNTEAFF. DNA for the CDR3: TGTGCCATCAGGAGGGTCGGCGGGACAAACACTGAAGCTTTCTTT.

The chain combines TRBV5-1 with TRBJ1-3; unclear D gene. Germline CDR1 is SGHRS and CDR2 is YFSETQ. This CDR3 comprises 16 residues. Trimming took off 0 bases at V and 0 bases at J, with 10 bases between the two ends. CDR3 sequence (DNA): TGCGCCAGCAGCTTGGGCCTTTCAAGCTCTGGAAACACCATATATTTT. Amino acids: CASSLGLSSSGNTIYF.

This clone was found once. V is TRBV30 and J is TRBJ2-1, with 12 bases fitting TRBD2. The V segment lost 0 bases and the J segment 7 bases; nucleotides outside the gene matches: 10. The CDR3 extends over 17 amino acids. The germline gives CDR1 GTSNPN, CDR2 SVGIG (reference sequence). Written as DNA, the CDR3 is TGTGCCTGGAGTGTACGGCCTAGCGGGAGGGCCCGGAATGAGCAGTTCTTC. This codes for CAWSVRPSGRARNEQFF.

The chain uses TRBV28 and TRBJ2-5; TRBD2 aligns across 7 bases. The germline gives CDR1 MDHEN, CDR2 SYDVKM. The CDR3 is 15 residues long. Trimming took 4 bases from V and 5 from J; bases not matched to a gene: 10. The CDR3 protein is CASSSPGLPRETQYF. CDR3 in DNA: TGTGCCAGCAGTTCCCCGGGACTACCAAGGGAGACCCAGTACTTC.

The rearrangement uses TRBV2 and TRBJ1-5, with D maybe TRBD1 (6 bases). Germline V gene sequence: CDR1 SNHLY, CDR2 FYNNEI. The CDR3 totals 15 residues. Trimming removed 5 bases at V and 5 bases at J, with 16 bases between. This CDR3 reads CASSPQGRSDQPQHF. The CDR3 DNA reads TGTGCCAGCAGTCCCCAGGGGAGATCAGATCAGCCCCAGCATTTT.